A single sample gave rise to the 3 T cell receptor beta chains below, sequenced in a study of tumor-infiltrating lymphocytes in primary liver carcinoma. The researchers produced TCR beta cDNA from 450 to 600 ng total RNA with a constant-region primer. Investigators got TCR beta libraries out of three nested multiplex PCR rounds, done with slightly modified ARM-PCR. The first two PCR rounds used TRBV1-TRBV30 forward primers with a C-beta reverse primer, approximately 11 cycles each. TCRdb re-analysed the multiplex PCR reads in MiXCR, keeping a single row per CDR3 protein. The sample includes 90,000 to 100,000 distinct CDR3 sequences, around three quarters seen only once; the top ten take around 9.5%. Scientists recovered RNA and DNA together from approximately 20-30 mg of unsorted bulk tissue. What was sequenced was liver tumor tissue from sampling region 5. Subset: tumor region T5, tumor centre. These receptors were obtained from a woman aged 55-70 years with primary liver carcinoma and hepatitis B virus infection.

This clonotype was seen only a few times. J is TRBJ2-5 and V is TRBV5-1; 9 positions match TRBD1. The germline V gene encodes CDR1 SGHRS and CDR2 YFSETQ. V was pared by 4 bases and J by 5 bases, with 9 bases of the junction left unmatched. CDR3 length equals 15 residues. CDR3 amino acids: CASSPQQGARETQYF. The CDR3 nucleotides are TGCGCCAGCAGCCCTCAACAGGGGGCGCGGGAGACCCAGTACTTC.

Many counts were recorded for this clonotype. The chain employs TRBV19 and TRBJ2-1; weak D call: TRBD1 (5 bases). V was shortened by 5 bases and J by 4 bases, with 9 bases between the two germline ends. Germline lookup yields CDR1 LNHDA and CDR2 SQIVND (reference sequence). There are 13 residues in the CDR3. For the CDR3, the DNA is TGTGCCAGTAGTCGCAGGGAATACAATGAGCAGTTCTTC. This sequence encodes CASSRREYNEQFF.

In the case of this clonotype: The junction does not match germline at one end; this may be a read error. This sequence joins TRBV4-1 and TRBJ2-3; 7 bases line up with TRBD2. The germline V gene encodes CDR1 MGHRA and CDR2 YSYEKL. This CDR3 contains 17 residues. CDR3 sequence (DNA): TGCACCAGCAGCCAAGAAGGGCCTAGCGGAAGTACAGATACGCAGTATTTT. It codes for CTSSQEGPSGSTDTQYF.